Listed below are T cell receptor beta chains from one sample, sequenced in a study of cytomegalovirus exposure and HLA in healthy donors. Sequencing was performed with immunoSEQ multiplex PCR; in TCRdb, only in-frame clones are kept and a portion is missing. The table has under 300,000 clones, around 90% seen once. Source material: PBMCs. Receptors originate from a young woman in good health and CMV-seronegative. The conserved cysteine and the conserved F or W are not part of the CDR3 here. Fields, in order: J gene, V gene, CDR3 protein.

TRBJ2-3 | TRBV7-6 | ASSPGHHLSSDTQY
TRBJ2-1 | TRBV9 | ASSVGGGATYNEQF
TRBJ2-1 | TRBV5-4 | ASSGQDGSYNEQF
TRBJ2-5 | TRBV25-1 | ASSVSGRGGQETQY
TRBJ1-5 | TRBV19 | ASSMRPESSQPQH
TRBJ2-2 | TRBV5-1 | ASSYRASNTGELF
TRBJ1-4 | TRBV6-6 | ASRGRANEKLF
TRBJ2-1 | TRBV2 | ASSERTGAYNEQF
TRBJ1-6 | TRBV28 | ASSLRSYNSPLH
TRBJ1-1 | TRBV19 | ASRQEASKAF
TRBJ2-3 | TRBV19 | ASRGAIPDTQY
TRBJ1-4 | TRBV29-1 | SVGRVNEKLF
TRBJ1-1 | TRBV7-9 | ASSTGQGANTEAF
TRBJ2-1 | TRBV27 | ASSPGGPLYNEQF
TRBJ1-1 | TRBV9 | ASSVGRLNTEAF
TRBJ1-2 | TRBV29-1 | SVAPDRVRGLYGYT
TRBJ1-3 | TRBV6-5 | ASTDSPGNTIY
TRBJ2-1 | TRBV7-2 | ASSLARGQDNEQF
TRBJ1-6 | TRBV9 | ASSVAERSPLH
TRBJ2-5 | TRBV7-8 | ASSAQTSRQETQY
TRBJ1-3 | TRBV4-3 | ASSQGSSRGNTIY
TRBJ1-3 | TRBV15 | ATHDRSSGNTIY
TRBJ2-2 | TRBV13 | ASSPAGAGELF
TRBJ1-1 | TRBV5-6 | ASSLGSTGIVAF
TRBJ2-7 | TRBV19 | ASSRDRGALYEQY
TRBJ1-2 | TRBV14 | ASSVRQGYGYT
TRBJ1-1 | TRBV11-2 | ASSSGGPTEAF
TRBJ2-3 | TRBV27 | ASSLWGGALTDTQY
TRBJ1-1 | TRBV7-2 | ASSGYRDSKPEAF
TRBJ2-2 | TRBV27 | ASSFRRTSGGATGELF
TRBJ2-2 | TRBV7-8 | ASSLRLAGGPGELF
TRBJ2-7 | TRBV4-1 | ASSQRWDPGEQY
TRBJ2-5 | TRBV5-4 | ASSSIGGGRSQETQY
TRBJ2-3 | TRBV5-1 | ASSLTGTSTDTQY
TRBJ2-5 | TRBV9 | ASSVAPQAGGLETQY
TRBJ1-2 | TRBV6-5 | ASSYDGTGNMHT
TRBJ1-1 | TRBV5-4 | ASSFGQGSYTEAF
TRBJ1-5 | TRBV4-1 | ASSQGTGIVNQPQH
TRBJ2-2 | TRBV4-3 | ASSQDGSGMTGELF
TRBJ2-5 | TRBV7-2 | ASSSGQGKIETQY
TRBJ1-6 | TRBV14 | ASSLRGQSSYNSPLH
TRBJ1-1 | TRBV11-2 | ASSLASVMNTEAF
TRBJ1-3 | TRBV5-6 | ASSTRVVPSGNTIY
TRBJ1-5 | TRBV5-8 | ASSLEGVRNQPQH
TRBJ2-2 | TRBV5-1 | ASSLGATYTGELF
TRBJ2-3 | TRBV28 | ASSLNRDTQY
TRBJ1-3 | TRBV4-3 | ASSQEAPPRRGIGNTIY
TRBJ2-1 | TRBV9 | ASSVVPPGQEGYNEQF